The sequence of this T cell receptor beta chain was determined in a study of T cell responses to AZD1222 COVID-19 vaccine. Assay: immunoSEQ multiplex PCR; the TCRdb copy retains only in-frame clones and omits some. The table has roughly 87,000 clones, 89% seen once; the top ten hold 5% to 6%. Study-wide results and caveats: Possibly, clonal diversity was underestimated; donors were largely white British and included more females.

On this clone: Its antigen is unknown.

The CDR3 is made up of 15 amino acids. Germline lookup yields CDR1 MNHEY and CDR2 SMNVEV (reference sequence). V lost 1 base, J lost 3 bases, and 12 bases lay in between. The sample here was peripheral blood, taken 28 days after the second AZD1222 dose. The receptor comes from an adult who received the AZD1222 COVID-19 vaccine. This rearrangement joins TRBV27 to TRBJ1-2; D unresolved. CDR3 DNA sequence: TGTGCCAGCAGTTTATGGCTGGGCTCCCACTATGGCTACACCTTC. Translated: CASSLWLGSHYGYTF.